The 28 T cell receptor beta chains in this list originate from one sample, sequenced in a study of regulatory T cells in long-lasting Graves disease. As to time point: newly diagnosed GD, antithyroid drugs for less than 3 months. Extracted PBMC RNA gave rise to the TCR library. Building of the TCR beta libraries involved iRepertoire HTBI primers and Arm-PCR of CDR3 regions. TCRdb itself ran the multiplex PCR reads through MiXCR, one entry per CDR3 protein. The sample holds under 800,000 distinct CDR3 sequences, 16% seen once. These records were also assigned to another study, of T cells in Graves' hyperthyroidism and ophthalmopathy.

Sequences were derived from peripheral blood mononuclear cells (PBMCs), sampled at new diagnosis, from a patient treated with antithyroid drugs. These receptors came from a woman in her twenties or thirties with Graves disease.

Concerning this clonotype itself: Being one base from a much bigger clone, this may be a read error. This CDR3 is CASSRGTSGRIGTQYF. The CDR3 coding sequence is TGTGCCAGCAGTAGGGGGACTAGCGGGAGGATAGGGACCCAGTACTTC. The chain joins TRBV2 to TRBJ2-5; 15 bases match TRBD2. Looked up from germline, CDR1 is SNHLY and CDR2 is FYNNEI. J was trimmed by 7 bases and V by 5 bases; bases with no gene match: 8. CDR3 size: 16 residues.

This clonotype was seen many times. The V and J genes are TRBV2 and TRBJ2-7; perhaps TRBD1 as D (7 bases). This CDR3 has 12 amino acids. CDR1 and CDR2 from the germline V gene are SNHLY and FYNNEI. The V and J ends lost 10 bases and 6 bases respectively, with 16 bases between them. The CDR3 DNA is TGTGCCACCGCGGGACAGCTAAGCGAGCAGTACTTC. Its protein is CATAGQLSEQYF.

This clonotype appeared many times. The chain couples TRBV12-3 or TRBV12-4 to TRBJ2-1, with D tentatively TRBD2 (5 bases). This CDR3 has 15 residues. V lost 3 bases and J lost 0, with 9 bases in between. This CDR3 is CASSFRGNSYNEQFF. CDR3 bases: TGTGCCAGCAGTTTTAGAGGGAACTCCTACAATGAGCAGTTCTTC.

The chain employs TRBV6-1 and TRBJ2-7; 9 bases line up with TRBD2. The CDR3 has 18 residues. The V gene's germline CDR1 is MNHNS and CDR2 SASEGT. J was trimmed by 2 bases and V by 5 bases; bases with no gene match: 16. Here the CDR3 DNA reads TGTGCCAGCAGTAGAGAGAGCGGGAGGCCCTATACTGCCTACGAGCAGTACTTC. This translates into CASSRESGRPYTAYEQYF.

The table lists this clonotype with a few counts. V and J are TRBV30 and TRBJ2-7, with 13 nucleotides matching TRBD2. The CDR3 sequence is 14 residues long. Trimming removed 4 bases from V and 7 bases from J; junction bases left unmatched: 7. CDR1 GTSNPN and CDR2 SVGIG come from the germline V gene (reference sequence). The CDR3 spells CAWKGLAGVGEQYF. The CDR3 DNA is TGTGCCTGGAAAGGACTAGCGGGAGTAGGAGAGCAGTACTTC. Filled out from reference TRBV30 and TRBJ2-7, the complete variable domain reads SQTIHQWPATLVQPVGSPLSLECTVEGTSNPNLYWYRQAAGRGLQLLFYSVGIGQISSEVPQNLSASRPQDRQFILSSKKLLLSDSGFYLCAWKGLAGVGEQYFGPGTRLTVT.

There are a few counts of this clonotype. This chain links TRBV7-9 with TRBJ2-1, with 9 bases identical to TRBD2. The V gene end was trimmed by 5 bases and the J gene end by 7 bases; junction bases not matched to a gene: 12. The germline CDR1 and CDR2 sequences are SEHNR and FQNEAQ (reference sequence). The CDR3 is 16 residues long. The CDR3 coding sequence is TGTGCCAGCAGCCCTAAGGGCGCGGGGGGGGGTAATGAGCAGTTCTTC. It codes for CASSPKGAGGGNEQFF.

This clonotype was seen more than once but under ten times. DNA for the CDR3: TGTGCCAGCAGTTTTGGGGGACAGTCCCTTTCGGAGACCCAGTACTTC. Translated, it gives CASSFGGQSLSETQYF. The gene calls are TRBV28 and TRBJ2-5; 7 positions agree with TRBD1. CDR3 size: 16 residues. Germline CDR1 and CDR2: MDHEN and SYDVKM. V shed 3 bases and J 5 bases; nucleotides not matched to a gene: 12.

This clonotype was counted many times. This chain uses TRBV29-1 with TRBJ2-1; 8 bases are a match to TRBD2. The CDR3 is made up of 16 amino acids. J lost 4 bases, V lost 5 bases, and 13 bases had no gene match. Per the germline V gene, CDR1 is SQVTM and CDR2 is ANQGSEA. This CDR3 reads CSVSDMSGGDYNEQFF. CDR3 nucleotide sequence: TGCAGCGTTTCTGATATGTCGGGAGGGGATTACAATGAGCAGTTCTTC.

The chain is built from TRBV18 and TRBJ1-6; 7 nucleotides agree with TRBD1. The CDR3 runs to 17 residues. Germline V gene lookup returns CDR1 KGHSH and CDR2 LQKENI. V lost 3 bases, J lost 4 bases, and 9 bases stayed unmatched. The CDR3 coding sequence is TGTGCCAGCTCACCGCCTACGACAGGGATGTATAATTCACCCCTCCACTTT. Its translation is CASSPPTTGMYNSPLHF.

This clonotype was observed many times. The chain uses TRBV11-2 and TRBJ2-3; 11 bases map to TRBD2. Germline V gene lookup returns CDR1 SGHAT and CDR2 FQNNGV. The V segment lost 2 bases and the J segment 5 bases; nucleotides outside the gene matches: 9. There are 17 residues in the CDR3. The CDR3 nucleotides read TGTGCCAGCAGCTTAACCTCTAGCGGGAGGATTGGAGATACGCAGTATTTT. This gives the protein CASSLTSSGRIGDTQYF.

The chain links TRBV5-1 to TRBJ2-2; D is possibly TRBD1 (6 bases). In germline, CDR1 is SGHRS, CDR2 YFSETQ. Trimming shortened V by 4 bases and J by 6 bases, and 16 bases separated the two germline ends. The CDR3 runs 15 residues. CDR3 amino acids: CASSETGWAAGELFF. CDR3 nucleotides: TGCGCCAGCAGCGAAACAGGGTGGGCCGCCGGGGAGCTGTTTTTT.

This clonotype was recorded a few times. The chain combines TRBV4-1 with TRBJ2-7, with D maybe TRBD2 (6 bases). V lost 1 base, J lost 3 bases, and 19 bases lay in between. Germline loops: CDR1 MGHRA, CDR2 YSYEKL. The CDR3 consists of 17 residues. The CDR3 protein is CASSQGRRVSVGYEQYF. As DNA, the CDR3 is TGCGCCAGCAGCCAAGGGAGGAGGGTGTCGGTAGGCTACGAGCAGTACTTC.

The chain joins TRBV11-2 to TRBJ2-6, with no clear D. This CDR3 is built from 13 residues. V lost 6 bases to trimming and J lost 5 bases, with 8 bases between them. The germline V gene encodes CDR1 SGHAT and CDR2 FQNNGV. The CDR3 spells CASRTPRANVLTF. The CDR3 DNA follows: TGTGCCAGCAGGACCCCCAGGGCCAACGTCCTGACTTTC.

In this sample, this clonotype turned up many times. J is TRBJ2-1 and V is TRBV2; 11 bases agree with TRBD2. The CDR3 length is 14 residues. CDR1 SNHLY and CDR2 FYNNEI come from the germline V gene. Trimming took 10 bases from V and 5 from J; bases not matched to a gene: 7. The CDR3 DNA sequence: TGTGCCACCCCTGCGGGACTAGCGGACAATGAGCAGTTCTTC. This translates into CATPAGLADNEQFF.

This clonotype was recorded at least ten times. J is TRBJ1-4 and V is TRBV6-1; 10 positions match TRBD1. V shed 8 bases and J 5 bases; nucleotides not matched to a gene: 5. The CDR3 has 14 residues. The germline V gene has CDR1 MNHNS and CDR2 SASEGT. Here the CDR3 reads CASAPGQGNEKLFF. DNA of the CDR3: TGTGCCAGCGCTCCGGGACAGGGGAATGAAAAACTGTTTTTT.

This clonotype appeared many times. The chain couples TRBV12-3 or TRBV12-4 to TRBJ2-1, with D perhaps matching TRBD2 (6 bases). This CDR3 spans 17 amino acids. Trimming left V 3 bases short and J 1 base short, with 16 bases between. The CDR3 protein is CASSFQRARTSYNEQFF. CDR3 in DNA: TGTGCCAGCAGTTTTCAGCGGGCCCGAACTTCCTACAATGAGCAGTTCTTC.

This clonotype was observed many times. CDR3 loop: CASSFGRGAYNEQFF. DNA for the CDR3: TGTGCCAGCAGTTTTGGGCGGGGGGCCTACAATGAGCAGTTCTTC. The chain carries TRBV12-3 or TRBV12-4 and TRBJ2-1; the match to TRBD2 covers 8 bases. This CDR3 spans 15 amino acids. J gave up 2 bases and V 3 bases, and 3 bases lay outside the gene matches.

The CDR3 loop reads CASSVGGAQTEAFF. Here the CDR3 DNA reads TGTGCCAGTAGTGTGGGGGGGGCACAGACTGAAGCTTTCTTT. The chain employs TRBV19 and TRBJ1-1, with TRBD1 as a possible D gene (6 bases). The V gene's germline CDR1 is LNHDA and CDR2 SQIVND (reference sequence). There are 14 residues in the CDR3. The ends were cut back, 5 bases at V and 5 bases at J, with 15 bases in the middle.

The table lists this clonotype with a few counts. This chain joins TRBV4-1 and TRBJ2-2; 12 bases align to TRBD2. This CDR3 region has 14 residues. From germline, CDR1 is MGHRA and CDR2 YSYEKL. With V trimmed by 7 bases and J by 8 bases, 5 bases remained unmatched. Here the CDR3 DNA reads TGCGCCAGCACCACCGGACTAGCGGGAGGGGAGCTGTTTTTT. This sequence encodes CASTTGLAGGELFF.

This chain joins TRBV5-4 and TRBJ2-5; D tentatively fits TRBD1 or TRBD2 (5 bases each). The ends were cut back, 4 bases at V and 1 base at J, with 23 bases in the middle. The CDR3 loop spans 18 amino acids. Germline V gene lookup returns CDR1 SGHNT and CDR2 YYREEE (reference sequence). The CDR3 DNA reads TGTGCCAGCAGCCCCACGAAGGGGCCGGGGAGCGGCCAAGAGACCCAGTACTTC. Translation gives CASSPTKGPGSGQETQYF.

The chain couples TRBV9 to TRBJ1-1; no clear D gene. Trimming removed 4 bases at V and 7 bases at J, with 14 bases between. Germline CDR1 reads SGDLS; CDR2 reads YYNGEE. CDR3 size: 13 residues. CDR3 nucleotides: TGTGCCAGCAGCCCCTCTTGGAGGGATGAAGCTTTCTTT. Its translation: CASSPSWRDEAFF.

J is TRBJ1-1 and V is TRBV3-1; D ambiguous. This CDR3 has 13 residues. The V end lost 3 bases, the J end lost 1 base, and 6 bases lay between the germline ends. CDR1 is LGHDT and CDR2 is YNNKEL in the germline V gene (reference sequence). CDR3 residues: CASSQKTNTEAFF. Written as DNA, the CDR3 is TGTGCCAGCAGCCAGAAGACGAACACTGAAGCTTTCTTT.

The sample holds a few counts of this clonotype. This chain links TRBV4-1 with TRBJ2-2; D is unresolved. V lost 4 bases and J 4 bases, leaving 10 bases between the germline ends. The germline gives CDR1 MGHRA, CDR2 YSYEKL. This CDR3 spans 14 amino acids. The CDR3 sequence is CASSLYWGTGELFF. The CDR3 DNA reads TGCGCCAGCAGCCTGTACTGGGGCACCGGGGAGCTGTTTTTT.

This rearrangement joins TRBV28 to TRBJ1-5; D call uncertain. Trimming removed 8 bases at V and 7 bases at J, with 15 bases between. Germline-derived CDR1 and CDR2 are MDHEN and SYDVKM. This CDR3 is built from 13 residues. DNA of the CDR3: TGTGCCAGCGGTACGTCGGTGGGGCAGCCCCAGCATTTT. The encoded protein is CASGTSVGQPQHF.

There are a few counts of this clonotype. The J gene is TRBJ2-2, the V gene TRBV28, with D possibly matching TRBD1 (6 bases). Germline V lookup: CDR1 MDHEN, CDR2 SYDVKM. This CDR3 has 17 residues. Trimming removed 4 bases from V and 0 bases from J, with 15 bases in between. The DNA of the CDR3 is TGTGCCAGCAGTTCTGGGGGATGGACAGCGAACACCGGGGAGCTGTTTTTT. Protein: CASSSGGWTANTGELFF.

This clonotype was seen at least ten times. The V gene is TRBV20-1, the J gene TRBJ1-2; a weak D match, TRBD1 (5 bases). Trimming took off 4 bases at V and 8 bases at J, with 23 bases between the two ends. The CDR3 covers 15 residues. Per the germline V gene, CDR1 is DFQATT and CDR2 is SNEGSKA (reference sequence). CDR3 sequence reads: CSAKKAGRAEMGYTF. The CDR3 DNA is TGCAGTGCTAAAAAGGCGGGCAGGGCTGAGATGGGCTACACCTTC.

This clonotype was picked up many times. The J gene is TRBJ1-5, the V gene TRBV6-1; maybe TRBD1 (6 bases). The ends were cut back, 3 bases at V and 7 bases at J, with 10 bases in the middle. CDR3 length: 13 amino acids. Germline CDR1 reads MNHNS; CDR2 reads SASEGT. Here the CDR3 reads CASSDTGLQPQHF. The CDR3 DNA sequence: TGTGCCAGCAGTGATACAGGGTTACAGCCCCAGCATTTT.

The table lists this clonotype with a few counts. The V call is TRBV30, the J call TRBJ2-5, with no clear D. This CDR3 region has 10 residues. CDR1 and CDR2 from the germline V gene are GTSNPN and SVGIG (reference sequence). The V and J ends lost 1 base and 7 bases respectively, with 4 bases between them. The CDR3 reads CAWSDRTQYF. As DNA, the CDR3 is TGTGCCTGGAGTGACCGGACCCAGTACTTC. Together with reference TRBV30 and TRBJ2-5, the CDR3 gives the full variable domain: SQTIHQWPATLVQPVGSPLSLECTVEGTSNPNLYWYRQAAGRGLQLLFYSVGIGQISSEVPQNLSASRPQDRQFILSSKKLLLSDSGFYLCAWSDRTQYFGPGTRLLVL.